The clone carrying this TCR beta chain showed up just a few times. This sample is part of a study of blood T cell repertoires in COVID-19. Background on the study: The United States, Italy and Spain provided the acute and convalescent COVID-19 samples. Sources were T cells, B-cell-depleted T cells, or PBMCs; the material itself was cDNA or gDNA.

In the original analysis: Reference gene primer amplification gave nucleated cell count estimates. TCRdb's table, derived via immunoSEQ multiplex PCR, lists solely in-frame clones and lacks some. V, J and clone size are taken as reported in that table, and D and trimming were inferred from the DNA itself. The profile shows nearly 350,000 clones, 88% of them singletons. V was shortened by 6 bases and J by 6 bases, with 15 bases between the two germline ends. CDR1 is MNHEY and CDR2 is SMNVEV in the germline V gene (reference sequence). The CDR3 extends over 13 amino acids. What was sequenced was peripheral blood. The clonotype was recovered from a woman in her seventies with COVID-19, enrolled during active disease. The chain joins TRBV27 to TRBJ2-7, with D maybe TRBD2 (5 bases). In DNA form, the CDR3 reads TGTGCCAGCAGCTGGGCGGGTTCGAGCGAGCAGTACTTC. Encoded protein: CASSWAGSSEQYF.